The clone carrying this T cell receptor (beta chain) was counted ten times or more. TCRdb reanalysed the 5' RACE reads using MiXCR and keeps one entry per CDR3 protein. The profile shows tens of thousands of distinct CDR3 sequences, about 12% of them singletons. Germline CDR1 SEHNR, CDR2 FQNEAQ (reference sequence). Trimming left V 5 bases short and J 0 bases short, with 23 bases between. This CDR3 has 19 residues. This sample was taken from a study of T-cell memory formation after mild COVID-19. The sample consisted of PBMCs or a T cell subset sorted from them (not recorded which). This TCR derives from an adult woman who had mild COVID-19 (a few samples of this study predate the infection). Cell type and time point are not known. The chain uses TRBV7-9 and TRBJ2-1, with D tentatively TRBD1 (5 bases). CDR3 nucleotide sequence: TGTGCCAGCAGCCCGTCCCCCGCTACAGGTGTCTTCTCCTACAATGAGCAGTTCTTC. It encodes CASSPSPATGVFSYNEQFF.